What follows is one T cell receptor beta chain and its context. Its cognate antigen has yet to be identified. No much larger clone exists at a distance of one base, and base qualities are not known. The data originate from a study of radiation and T cells in renal cell carcinoma (dated by TCRdb to 2018 to 2021). With regard to the full study: Samples came from a clinical trial, in which primary renal cell carcinomas received 15 Gy stereotactic body radiation therapy followed by nephrectomy 4 weeks later. Across all 55 or so samples, several million unique CDR3 nucleotide sequences, encoding about 2,700,000 unique CDR3 amino acid sequences, were identified. In total, roughly 52 samples, comprising approximately 26 tumors and roughly 27 peripheral blood samples, were subjected to TCR beta sequencing.

The paper as a whole reports these results and caveats: No pretreatment tumor biopsies were available, so the baseline intratumoral presence of clonotypes could not be determined. Top tumor clonotypes rose in blood from baseline to 2 weeks post-radiation, then contracted by 4 weeks, suggesting transient expansion of tumor-resident clones. Tracking of blood repertoire dynamics stopped at about 27 days after treatment, with no follow-up past that point. The single-armed trial design could not address effects of radiation dose or scheduling on the TCR repertoire.

TCR beta libraries were generated from genomic DNA with the immunoSEQ kit, following the manufacturer's recommendations. To prepare the libraries, a first multiplex PCR with proprietary primers was run, followed by a second PCR that added unique barcodes, and a bead cleanup was done after each round. Each sample batch included a kit-provided positive control reaction and a negative control reaction. The final libraries were assessed on an Agilent 4200 TapeStation D1000 ScreenTape, pooled by volume, and quantified by qPCR. An Illumina NextSeq500 fitted with a MidOutput 150-cycle cartridge performed the sequencing, running 156 Read1 cycles and 15 Index1 cycles with the kit's custom primers. The pooled library was loaded at 0.75 to 1 pM, with a roughly 20% PhiX control spiked in. The paper's data handling went like this. The vendor-processed data were analyzed in R, and a clonotype was defined as all T cells that share the same CDR3 nucleotide sequence. For clone abundance analyses, frequencies were normalized to the 10,000 most abundant clones in each sample. Public T cell clones, which averaged fewer than five per sample, were removed prior to analysis. Tumor-enriched clonotypes and baseline blood-enriched clonotypes were defined as those with an abundance difference of at least 32-fold between compartments. A beta-binomial differential abundance model was applied to find clonotypes that expanded or contracted between blood time points. Similarity between tumor and blood repertoires was quantified using the Baroni-Urbani and Buser coefficient, and groups were compared with two-tailed Wilcoxon tests in R. The source is immuneACCESS, and TCRdb retained only in-frame sequences with V and J called. Part of the clones is not carried over; for the studies checked, unresolved V genes explain less than half of this, and the remainder is unexplained. V, J and clone size reflect that table, while D and trimming were determined from the DNA. A total of roughly 100,000 clones appear in this sample, about 88% of them only once. The ten largest clones take up 6% to 9% of the sample.

The time point label, as the study defines it: baseline pretreatment blood. Per the publication, the treatment or condition label means: 15 Gy SBRT to primary tumor, nephrectomy 4 weeks later. Serial peripheral blood from radiation-treated patients was sampled at baseline, 2 weeks and 4 weeks after SBRT to track tumor-enriched clonotypes. Renal cell carcinoma with clear cell pathology was present in all patients. The QIAamp DNA Blood Mini Kit (Qiagen) was used to prepare genomic DNA for TCR sequencing. The analyses included only samples that passed all quality control checks. Sequencing was performed on blood, taken from a patient whose treatment included radiotherapy and nephrectomy. The origin of this receptor is a man in his fifties with renal cell carcinoma.

The sequenced DNA: TGTGCCAGCAGCTCGGGACAGATTCCTAGCACAGATACGCAGTATTTT. The encoded protein is CASSSGQIPSTDTQYF. The rearranged chain carries TRBV7-9 and TRBJ2-3; 7 nucleotides in the junction match TRBD1. Including cysteine and phenylalanine, the CDR3 has 16 amino acids. Of the read, only the CDR3 DNA is kept; its 48 bases are in frame from base 1. Trimming leaves V shorter by 4 bases and J shorter by 0 bases, with the junction holding 7 bases beyond the gene matches. The germline V gene (reference sequence) supplies CDR1 SEHNR and CDR2 FQNEAQ.